This T cell receptor beta chain originates from a study of shared clonotypes between healthy human individuals. On the study more broadly: The donors, a couple of women and a few men, were aged 18 to 49.

CD45RA+ naive and CD45RA-negative memory subsets were separated from CD4+ cells. The CDR3 runs 13 residues. Germline V gene data show CDR1 as SGHAT and CDR2 as FQNNGV. Trimming took 6 bases from V and 8 from J; bases not matched to a gene: 5. As concerns this clone: Its antigen is undetermined.

Study-level results: Richness estimates generally favored naive over memory subsets. Some naive CD4 clonotypes, around 5%, turned up in common across several donors.

Method: immunoSEQ multiplex PCR; TCRdb's copy keeps in-frame clones and lacks some. Among about 2 million clones listed, about 95% were seen once. This chain joins TRBV11-2 and TRBJ1-4, with 8 bases matching TRBD1. The sequence was obtained from a man in his late teens or twenties in good health. The sample consisted of naive CD4+ T cells sorted from blood. The sample's subset: CD45RA+ positively selected. CDR3 sequence reads: CASRPGGSEKLFF. Written as DNA, the CDR3 is TGTGCCAGCAGACCAGGGGGCAGCGAAAAACTGTTTTTT.